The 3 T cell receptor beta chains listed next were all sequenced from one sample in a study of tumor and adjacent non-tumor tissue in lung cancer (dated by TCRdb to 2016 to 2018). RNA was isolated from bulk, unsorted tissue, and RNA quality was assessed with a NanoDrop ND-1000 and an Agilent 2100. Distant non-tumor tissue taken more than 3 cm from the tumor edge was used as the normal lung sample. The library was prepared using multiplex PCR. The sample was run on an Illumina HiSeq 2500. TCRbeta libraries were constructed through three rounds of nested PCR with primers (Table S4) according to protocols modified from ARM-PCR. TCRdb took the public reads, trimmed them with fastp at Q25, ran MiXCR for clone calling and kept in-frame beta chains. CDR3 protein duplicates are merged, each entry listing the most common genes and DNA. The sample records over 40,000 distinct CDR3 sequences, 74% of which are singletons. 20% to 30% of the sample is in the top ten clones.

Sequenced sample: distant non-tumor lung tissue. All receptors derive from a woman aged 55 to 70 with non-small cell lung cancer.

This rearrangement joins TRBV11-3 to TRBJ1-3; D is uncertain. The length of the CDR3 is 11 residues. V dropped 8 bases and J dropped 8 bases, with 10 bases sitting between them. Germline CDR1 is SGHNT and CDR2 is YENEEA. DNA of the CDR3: TGTGCCAGCTACCTGGAGGACACCATATATTTT. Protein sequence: CASYLEDTIYF.

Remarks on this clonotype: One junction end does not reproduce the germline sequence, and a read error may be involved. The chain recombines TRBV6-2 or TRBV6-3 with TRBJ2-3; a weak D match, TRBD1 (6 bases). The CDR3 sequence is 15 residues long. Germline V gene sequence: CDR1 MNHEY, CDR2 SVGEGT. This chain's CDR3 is CTSSPDEGVADTQYF. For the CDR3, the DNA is TGTACCAGTAGTCCGGACGAGGGGGTGGCAGATACGCAGTATTTT.

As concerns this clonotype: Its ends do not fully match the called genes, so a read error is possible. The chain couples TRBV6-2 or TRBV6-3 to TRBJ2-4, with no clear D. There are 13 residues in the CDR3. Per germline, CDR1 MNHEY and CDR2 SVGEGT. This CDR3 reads CACSYEVQNIEYF. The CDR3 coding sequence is TGTGCCTGCAGTTACGAAGTCCAAAACATTGAGTACTTC.